Presented here are 8 T cell receptor beta chains from one specimen sequenced in a study of cytomegalovirus exposure and HLA in healthy donors. With 60 Vbeta and 13 Jbeta primers, the PCR was carried out. Assay used: immunoSEQ multiplex PCR; TCRdb lists only in-frame clones, some missing. This repertoire includes tens of thousands of clones. Specimen: PBMCs. Every receptor here comes from a middle-aged man in good health and CMV-seronegative.

The chain is built from TRBV10-1 and TRBJ2-3; D not certain. Deletions cut 5 bases from V and 1 base from J, with 7 bases between. From germline, CDR1 is WNHNN and CDR2 SYGVQD (reference sequence). The CDR3 consists of 13 residues. The CDR3 region is CASSLVGTDTQYF. The CDR3, as DNA: TGCGCCAGCAGTTTAGTGGGCACAGATACGCAGTATTTT.

CDR3 sequence (DNA): TGTGCCAGTAGCCCGGGCGGGGGGCCGTTCAGCTCCTACGAGCAGTACTTC. The encoded protein is CASSPGGGPFSSYEQYF. The genes are TRBV19 and TRBJ2-7; 8 bases are a match to TRBD2. This CDR3 spans 17 amino acids. Germline values: CDR1 LNHDA, CDR2 SQIVND (reference sequence). The V gene end was trimmed by 6 bases and the J gene end by 0 bases; junction bases not matched to a gene: 13.

The J gene is TRBJ2-6, the V gene TRBV19; the match to TRBD1 covers 7 bases. The V gene's germline CDR1 is LNHDA and CDR2 SQIVND (reference sequence). This CDR3 is built from 15 residues. J was trimmed by 3 bases and V by 7 bases; bases with no gene match: 6. Written as DNA, the CDR3 is TGTGCCAGTAATCCGACAGGGAATGGGGCCAACGTCCTGACTTTC. Its translation: CASNPTGNGANVLTF. Looking up the rest from reference TRBV19 and TRBJ2-6 gives the full variable domain: DGGITQSPKYLFRKEGQNVTLSCEQNLNHDAMYWYRQDPGQGLRLIYYSQIVNDFQKGDIAEGYSVSREKKESFPLTVTSAQKNPTAFYLCASNPTGNGANVLTFGAGSRLTVL.

The chain links TRBV7-9 to TRBJ1-2; D gene unclear. Germline V gene data show CDR1 as SEHNR and CDR2 as FQNEAQ (reference sequence). The CDR3 runs to 14 residues. The V and J ends lost 5 bases and 1 base respectively, with 11 bases between them. The DNA of the CDR3 is TGTGCCAGCAGCCCACTGGGCGTTAACTATGGCTACACCTTC. Encoded protein: CASSPLGVNYGYTF.

This chain connects TRBV6-1 to TRBJ1-1; D unresolved. The CDR3 consists of 13 residues. V lost 4 bases to trimming and J lost 5 bases, with 11 bases between them. The germline V gene has CDR1 MNHNS and CDR2 SASEGT. Here the CDR3 reads CASSAGLRTEAFF. The CDR3 coding sequence is TGTGCCAGCAGTGCCGGACTGAGGACTGAAGCTTTCTTT.

This chain uses TRBV30 with TRBJ2-5, with 11 bases lining up with TRBD2. The CDR3 spans 15 residues. The ends lost 3 bases at V and 9 bases at J; junction bases unmatched: 12. The germline V gene encodes CDR1 GTSNPN and CDR2 SVGIG (reference sequence). The DNA of the CDR3 is TGTGCCTGGAGGATTAGCGGGGGGGCCGAAGGGGCCCAGTACTTC. Protein: CAWRISGGAEGAQYF.

The rearrangement uses TRBV7-2 and TRBJ2-5, with D maybe TRBD1 (6 bases). In germline, CDR1 is SGHTA, CDR2 FQGNSA. V lost 1 base and J lost 3, with 9 bases in between. This CDR3 has 14 amino acids. This CDR3 reads CASSLEQGEETQYF. The DNA of the CDR3 is TGTGCCAGCAGCTTAGAACAGGGTGAAGAGACCCAGTACTTC.

The chain combines TRBV5-1 with TRBJ2-7; perhaps TRBD1 as D (5 bases). The V gene lost 0 bases and the J gene lost 5 bases, with 12 bases spanning the gap. This CDR3 spans 14 amino acids. CDR1 is SGHRS, CDR2 YFSETQ, per germline. CDR3 region: CASSLEAGSDEQYF. The DNA of the CDR3 is TGCGCCAGCAGCTTGGAGGCAGGGTCGGACGAGCAGTACTTC.